Listed below are T cell receptor beta chains from one sample, sequenced in a study of Graves' ophthalmopathy and Graves' hyperthyroidism. TCRdb re-called the multiplex PCR reads through MiXCR, storing one row per CDR3 protein. The sample has approximately 700,000 distinct CDR3 sequences, 40% seen once. The sequenced material came from peripheral blood. The receptors shown here come from an adult man with Graves' ophthalmopathy. The conserved cysteine and the conserved F or W are not part of the CDR3 here. D genes are given only for firm matches.

j_call cdr3_length d_call v_call cdr3_aa
TRBJ1-5 11 . TRBV19 ASSRAGNQPQH
TRBJ1-1 11 . TRBV29-1 SVQGGRHTEAF
TRBJ1-1 11 . TRBV10-3 AIMGTRSTEAF
TRBJ1-1 11 . TRBV24-1 ATSDPGNTEAF
TRBJ1-2 11 . TRBV11-2 ASSLAPGDGYT
TRBJ2-7 11 TRBD1 TRBV19 ASSTGTAYGQY
TRBJ2-7 11 TRBD1 TRBV7-2 ASLDRGSYEQY
TRBJ1-1 13 . TRBV7-9 ASRFGMTGDSEAF
TRBJ2-5 11 . TRBV7-9 ASSPGERGTQY
TRBJ2-7 13 . TRBV25-1 ASSDPSSSSYEQY
TRBJ1-6 12 . TRBV7-9 ASSLGGGNSPLH
TRBJ1-5 13 . TRBV2 ASRRDGQSNQPQH
TRBJ1-5 16 TRBD1 TRBV24-1 ATSDLLGQAFSNQPQH
TRBJ1-1 11 . TRBV3-1 ASSQGLGTEAF
TRBJ2-5 13 TRBD1 TRBV29-1 SVGRTGGNQETQY
TRBJ2-2 11 . TRBV19 ASSMGGLGELF
TRBJ2-3 14 TRBD1 TRBV29-1 SVERDSVSSTDTQY
TRBJ1-5 14 TRBD1 TRBV25-1 ASSRRTGYSNQPQH
TRBJ1-4 13 . TRBV10-3 AIGTGPTGSEKLF
TRBJ1-1 10 . TRBV5-8 ASSSLSWGAF
TRBJ2-7 14 TRBD2 TRBV2 ASSYGGLAGSYEQY
TRBJ2-5 11 TRBD2 TRBV10-3 AISDAGEETQY
TRBJ2-7 11 . TRBV20-1 GAREGISYEQY
TRBJ1-6 11 . TRBV20-1 SAGGGPNSPLH
TRBJ2-2 15 TRBD2 TRBV25-1 ASSYGREPSGTGELF
TRBJ1-1 12 . TRBV29-1 SVEEGRVNTEAF
TRBJ1-1 11 . TRBV12-5 ASGLDGVTEAF
TRBJ1-5 13 TRBD1 TRBV24-1 ASSYLGQGHQPQH
TRBJ2-7 9 . TRBV20-1 SARVSSEQY
TRBJ2-7 17 TRBD1 TRBV14 ASSQGQGYATRGFYEQY
TRBJ2-7 12 TRBD2 TRBV20-1 SAREVAGVDEQY
TRBJ1-6 12 . TRBV15 ATSSPETDSPLH
TRBJ1-2 13 . TRBV29-1 SVGTVVNLHYGYT
TRBJ1-2 12 TRBD1 TRBV10-3 AISEPGTGQGYT
TRBJ1-1 10 . TRBV7-9 ASSLVQGEAF
TRBJ1-5 12 . TRBV19 ASSIQGHNQPQH
TRBJ2-2 13 . TRBV29-1 SAQQGSANTGELF
TRBJ1-5 14 TRBD1 TRBV24-1 ASSYLRDRYNQPQH
TRBJ1-4 12 . TRBV20-1 SASRDRTNEKLF
TRBJ1-1 15 TRBD1 TRBV29-1 SVEDLRDRGVPAEAF
TRBJ1-2 10 . TRBV10-3 AIKETSPGYT
TRBJ2-7 14 TRBD2 TRBV2 ASSEEGTSGSYEQY
TRBJ2-3 13 . TRBV7-2 ASNLQGRAPDTQY
TRBJ2-7 12 . TRBV7-9 ASSLPGHSYEQY
TRBJ2-7 12 . TRBV5-1 ASSLSGRSYEQY
TRBJ2-7 12 . TRBV5-1 ASSPALHSYEQY
TRBJ1-5 11 . TRBV12-5 ASGRDTGQPQH
TRBJ1-1 12 TRBD1 TRBV9 ASSLMGTGPEAF
TRBJ1-5 17 TRBD1 TRBV2 ASSDRRGQGRFSNQPQH
TRBJ1-1 12 TRBD1 TRBV5-1 ASSSDRDRTEAF
TRBJ2-6 15 . TRBV7-9 ASSSTSPFTGTNVLT
TRBJ1-1 12 . TRBV25-1 ASSQDESGRGAF
TRBJ1-1 10 . TRBV5-1 ASAALRGSAF
TRBJ1-3 14 . TRBV7-9 ASSLALSGSGNTIY